This T cell receptor (beta chain) came from a study of blood T cell repertoires in COVID-19. Whole-study context: Samples representing acute and convalescent COVID-19 were sourced from the United States, Italy and Spain.

This table comes from immunoSEQ multiplex PCR, and its TCRdb copy is limited to in-frame clones, with some not included. The sample lists around 70,000 clones, roughly 80% occurring once. Sequencing was carried out using peripheral blood. This receptor was identified in a man aged 65 to 79 who had recovered from COVID-19.

The CDR3 here is CASSQDGASGNPGELFF. In nucleotides, the CDR3 is TGCGCCAGCAGCCAAGATGGAGCTAGCGGAAACCCCGGGGAGCTGTTTTTT. V usage is TRBV4-3 and J usage is TRBJ2-2, with TRBD2 matching 7 bases. Germline V gives CDR1 LGHNA, CDR2 YSLEER. The CDR3 has 17 residues. The V segment lost 0 bases and the J segment 6 bases; nucleotides outside the gene matches: 10.